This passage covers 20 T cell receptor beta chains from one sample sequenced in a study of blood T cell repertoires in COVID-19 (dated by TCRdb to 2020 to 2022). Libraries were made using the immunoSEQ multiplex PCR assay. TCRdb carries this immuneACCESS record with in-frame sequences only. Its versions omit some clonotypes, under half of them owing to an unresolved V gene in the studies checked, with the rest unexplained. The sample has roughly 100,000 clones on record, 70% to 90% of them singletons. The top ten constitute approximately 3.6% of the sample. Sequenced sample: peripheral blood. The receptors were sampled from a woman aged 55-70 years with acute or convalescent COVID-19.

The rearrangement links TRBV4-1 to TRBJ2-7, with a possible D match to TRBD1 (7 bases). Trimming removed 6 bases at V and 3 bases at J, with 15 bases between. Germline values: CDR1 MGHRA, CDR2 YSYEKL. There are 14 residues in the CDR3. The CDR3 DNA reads TGCGCCAGCAGAAACCAGGGGGGAGTCTACGAGCAGTACTTC. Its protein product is CASRNQGGVYEQYF.

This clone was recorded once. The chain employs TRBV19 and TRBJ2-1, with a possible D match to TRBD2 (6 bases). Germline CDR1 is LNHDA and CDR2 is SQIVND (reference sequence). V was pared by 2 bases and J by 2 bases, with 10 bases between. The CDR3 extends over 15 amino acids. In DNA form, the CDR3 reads TGTGCCAGTAGTATACAGCGGGTAACCTACAATGAGCAGTTCTTC. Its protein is CASSIQRVTYNEQFF.

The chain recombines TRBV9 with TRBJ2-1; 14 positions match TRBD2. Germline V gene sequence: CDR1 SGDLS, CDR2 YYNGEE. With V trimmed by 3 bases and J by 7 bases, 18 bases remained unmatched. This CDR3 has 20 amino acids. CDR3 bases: TGTGCCAGCAGCGCCAGCTATCCCTCGCGACTAGCGGGAGGGCGTAATGAGCAGTTCTTC. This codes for CASSASYPSRLAGGRNEQFF.

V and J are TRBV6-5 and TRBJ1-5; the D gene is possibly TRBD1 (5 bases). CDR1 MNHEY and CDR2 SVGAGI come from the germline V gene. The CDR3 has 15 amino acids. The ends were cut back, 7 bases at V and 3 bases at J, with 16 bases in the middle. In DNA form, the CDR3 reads TGTGCCAGCACCCTCTGGGGGGGTGCCAATCAGCCCCAGCATTTT. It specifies CASTLWGGANQPQHF.

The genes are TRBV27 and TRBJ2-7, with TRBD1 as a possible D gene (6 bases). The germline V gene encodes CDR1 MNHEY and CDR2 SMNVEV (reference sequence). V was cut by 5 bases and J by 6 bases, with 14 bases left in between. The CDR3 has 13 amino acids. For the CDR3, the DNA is TGTGCCAGCAGTATCCACAGGGATAGCGAGCAGTACTTC. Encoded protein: CASSIHRDSEQYF.

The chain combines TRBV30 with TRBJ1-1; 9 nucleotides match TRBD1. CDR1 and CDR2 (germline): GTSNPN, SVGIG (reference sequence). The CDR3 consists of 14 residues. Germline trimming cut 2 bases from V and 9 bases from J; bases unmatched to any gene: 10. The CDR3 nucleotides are TGTGCCTGGAGTCTCCGGGACAGGGTAGGAAAAGCTTTCTTT. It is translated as CAWSLRDRVGKAFF.

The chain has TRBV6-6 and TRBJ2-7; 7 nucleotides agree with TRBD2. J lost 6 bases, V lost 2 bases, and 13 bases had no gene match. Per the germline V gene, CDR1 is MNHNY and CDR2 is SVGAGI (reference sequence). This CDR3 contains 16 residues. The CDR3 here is CASSYILGGANGEQYF. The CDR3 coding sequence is TGTGCCAGCAGTTACATACTGGGAGGGGCTAACGGCGAGCAGTACTTC.

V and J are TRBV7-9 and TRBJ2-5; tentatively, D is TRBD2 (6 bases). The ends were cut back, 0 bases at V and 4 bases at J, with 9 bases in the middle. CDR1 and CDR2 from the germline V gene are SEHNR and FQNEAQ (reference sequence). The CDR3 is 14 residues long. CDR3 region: CASSLAGSGETQYF. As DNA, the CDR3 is TGTGCCAGCAGCTTAGCTGGTAGCGGAGAGACCCAGTACTTC.

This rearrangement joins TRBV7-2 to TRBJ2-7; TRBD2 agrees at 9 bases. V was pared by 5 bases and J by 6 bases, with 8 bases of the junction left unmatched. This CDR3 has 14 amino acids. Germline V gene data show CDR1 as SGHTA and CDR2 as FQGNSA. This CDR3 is CASSPGLAWAEQYV. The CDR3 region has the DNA TGTGCCAGCAGCCCGGGACTAGCTTGGGCCGAGCAGTACGTC.

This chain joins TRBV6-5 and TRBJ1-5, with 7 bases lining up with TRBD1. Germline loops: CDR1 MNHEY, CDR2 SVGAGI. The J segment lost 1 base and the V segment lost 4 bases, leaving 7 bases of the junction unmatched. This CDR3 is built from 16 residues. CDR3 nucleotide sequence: TGTGCCAGCAGTTCCCGGACAGGTTTAAGCAATCAGCCCCAGCATTTT. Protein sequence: CASSSRTGLSNQPQHF.

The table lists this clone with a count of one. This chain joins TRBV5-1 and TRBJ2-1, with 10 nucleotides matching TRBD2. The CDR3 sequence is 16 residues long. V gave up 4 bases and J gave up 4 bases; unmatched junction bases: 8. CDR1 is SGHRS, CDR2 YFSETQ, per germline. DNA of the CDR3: TGCGCCAGCAGCCCTCCCACTAGCGGGATATACAATGAGCAGTTCTTC. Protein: CASSPPTSGIYNEQFF.

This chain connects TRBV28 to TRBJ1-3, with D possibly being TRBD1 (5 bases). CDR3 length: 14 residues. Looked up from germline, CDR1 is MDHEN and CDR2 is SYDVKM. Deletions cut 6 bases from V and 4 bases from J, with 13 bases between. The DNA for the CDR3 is TGTGCCAGCAGCTTCTCAGGGATCGGAAACACCATATATTTT. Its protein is CASSFSGIGNTIYF.

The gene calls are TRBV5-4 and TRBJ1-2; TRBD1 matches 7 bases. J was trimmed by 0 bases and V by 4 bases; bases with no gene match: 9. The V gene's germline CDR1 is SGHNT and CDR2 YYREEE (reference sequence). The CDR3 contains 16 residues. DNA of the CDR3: TGTGCCAGCAGCCCAAGACAGGGTAGGACTAACTATGGCTACACCTTC. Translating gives CASSPRQGRTNYGYTF.

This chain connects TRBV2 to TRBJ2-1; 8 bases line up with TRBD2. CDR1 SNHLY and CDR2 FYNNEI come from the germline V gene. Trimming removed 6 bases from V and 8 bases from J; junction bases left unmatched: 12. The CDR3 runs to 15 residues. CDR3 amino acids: CASSESGSRGDEQFF. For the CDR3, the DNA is TGTGCCAGCAGCGAAAGCGGGAGTAGAGGCGATGAGCAGTTCTTC.

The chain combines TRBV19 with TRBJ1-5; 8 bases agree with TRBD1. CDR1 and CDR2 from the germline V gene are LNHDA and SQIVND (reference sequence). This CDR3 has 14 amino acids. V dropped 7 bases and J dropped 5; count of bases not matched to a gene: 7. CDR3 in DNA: TGTGCCAGTAAGAGGACAGGGATCGATCAGCCCCAGCATTTT. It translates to CASKRTGIDQPQHF. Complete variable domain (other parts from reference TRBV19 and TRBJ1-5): DGGITQSPKYLFRKEGQNVTLSCEQNLNHDAMYWYRQDPGQGLRLIYYSQIVNDFQKGDIAEGYSVSREKKESFPLTVTSAQKNPTAFYLCASKRTGIDQPQHFGDGTRLSIL.

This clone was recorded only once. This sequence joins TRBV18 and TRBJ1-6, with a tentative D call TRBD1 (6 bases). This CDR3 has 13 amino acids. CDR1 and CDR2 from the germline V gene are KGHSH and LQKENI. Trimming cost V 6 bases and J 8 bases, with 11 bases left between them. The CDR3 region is CASSPSGDSPLHF. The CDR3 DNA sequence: TGTGCCAGCTCTCCATCAGGGGATTCACCCCTCCACTTT. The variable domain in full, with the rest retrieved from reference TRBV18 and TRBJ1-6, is NAGVMQNPRHLVRRRGQEARLRCSPMKGHSHVYWYRQLPEEGLKFMVYLQKENIIDESGMPKERFSAEFPKEGPSILRIQQVVRGDSAAYFCASSPSGDSPLHFGNGTRLTVT.

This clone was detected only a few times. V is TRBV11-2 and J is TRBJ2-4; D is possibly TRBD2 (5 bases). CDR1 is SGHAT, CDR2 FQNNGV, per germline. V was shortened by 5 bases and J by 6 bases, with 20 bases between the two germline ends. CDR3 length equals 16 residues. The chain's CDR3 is CASSPSPPEGGNIQYF. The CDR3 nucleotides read TGTGCCAGCAGCCCGAGCCCCCCAGAGGGCGGAAACATTCAGTACTTC.

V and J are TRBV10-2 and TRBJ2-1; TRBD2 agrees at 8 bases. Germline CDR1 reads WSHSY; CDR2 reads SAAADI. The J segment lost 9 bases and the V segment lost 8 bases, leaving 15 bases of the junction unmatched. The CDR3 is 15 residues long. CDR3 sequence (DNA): TGCGCCAGCTATCCACTAGCGGCCGGCGCGGGTGAGCAGTTCTTC. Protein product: CASYPLAAGAGEQFF.

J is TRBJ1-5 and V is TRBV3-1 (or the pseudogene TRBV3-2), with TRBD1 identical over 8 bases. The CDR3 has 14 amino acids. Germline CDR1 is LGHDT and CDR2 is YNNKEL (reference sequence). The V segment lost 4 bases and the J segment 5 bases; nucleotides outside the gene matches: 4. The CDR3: CASSRTGKDQPQHF. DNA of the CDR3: TGTGCCAGCAGCCGGACAGGGAAGGATCAGCCCCAGCATTTT.

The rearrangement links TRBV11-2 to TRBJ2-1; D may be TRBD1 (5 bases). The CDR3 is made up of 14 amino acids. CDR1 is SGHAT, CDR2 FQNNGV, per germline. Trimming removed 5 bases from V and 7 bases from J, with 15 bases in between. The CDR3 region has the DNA TGTGCCAGCAGCAAGATTAGGGGATATAATGAGCAGTTCTTC. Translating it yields CASSKIRGYNEQFF.